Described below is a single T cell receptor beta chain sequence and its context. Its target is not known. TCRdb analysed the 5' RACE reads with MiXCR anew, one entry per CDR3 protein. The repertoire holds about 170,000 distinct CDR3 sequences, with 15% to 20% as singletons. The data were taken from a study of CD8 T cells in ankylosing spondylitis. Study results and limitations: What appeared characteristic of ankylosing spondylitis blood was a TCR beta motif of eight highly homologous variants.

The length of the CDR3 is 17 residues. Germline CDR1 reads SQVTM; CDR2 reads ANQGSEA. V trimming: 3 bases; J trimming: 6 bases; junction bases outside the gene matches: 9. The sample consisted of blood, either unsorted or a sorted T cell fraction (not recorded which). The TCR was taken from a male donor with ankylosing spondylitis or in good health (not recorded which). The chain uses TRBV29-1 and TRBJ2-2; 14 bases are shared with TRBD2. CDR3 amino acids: CSVESSGLAGDPGELFF. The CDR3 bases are TGCAGCGTTGAGTCCTCGGGACTAGCGGGAGATCCCGGGGAGCTGTTTTTT.